This section outlines one T cell receptor (beta chain) sequence together with its context. It has no known antigen specificity. The CDR3 sequence holds 15 residues, the cysteine and phenylalanine included. Only the protein is available. From a lookup of the germline V gene, CDR1 and CDR2 are SGHRS and YFSETQ. To determine HCMV serostatus, a commercial ELISA kit was used to detect HCMV-specific IgG in serum. Ficoll density gradient centrifugation was used to isolate peripheral blood mononuclear cells from blood. TCRdb lists the instrument as Illumina HiSeq 2000. 5'RACE template switching, by which a universal primer site and unique molecular identifiers were added, was used to make TCR beta cDNA libraries. cDNA synthesis was primed from the TCR beta constant segment, followed by two successive PCR amplification steps. The authors' pipeline ran thus. MIGEC was used to demultiplex reads and group reads by UMI, and MiTCR was used to assemble and quantify clonotypes. To exclude erroneous sequences, only TCR cDNA sequences supported by at least two reads were retained. The tcR package was used for downstream repertoire analysis, and clonotypes were matched across fractions by CDR3 nucleotide sequence plus V segment. VDJmatch was used to annotate antigen specificity against VDJdb, with one amino acid substitution in CDR3 allowed. Each CDR3 protein sequence appears as one entry after TCRdb reprocessed the reads, and no DNA is included. These V and J calls rely on TCRdb rather than the paper's analysis. The sample table holds fewer than 300,000 distinct CDR3 sequences. Clones ranked in the top ten supply roughly 4.2% of the sample.

The entry originates in a study of T cells expressing NK-cell markers (TCRdb year 2020). Study-wide context: Three sorted T-cell subsets (CD3+CD56+NKG2C+, CD3+CD56+NKG2C- and CD3+CD56-NKG2C+) from fewer than 10 donors had their TCR beta-chain repertoires profiled. Seven of the eight sequenced donors were HCMV-seropositive and one was HCMV-seronegative. The study sequenced eight donors, all healthy volunteers chosen at random: three men and five women. Libraries were sequenced as 2 x 150 bp reads on Illumina HiSeq 2000/2500, MiSeq or NextSeq.

The research as a whole found: For several donors, the dominant CD3+CD56+NKG2C+ clonotypes were among the top 10 CD8+ clonotypes and accounted for about 1.0-7.0% of CD8+ T cells. Those dominant clonotypes were again the most abundant among CD3+CD56-NKG2C+ cells in a few donors, at roughly 25-60.1%. It remained unclear whether the expanded NKG2C-expressing T cell clones were specific for HCMV antigens.

This TCR was recovered from a woman aged 18 to 75 in good health. This chain is built from TRBV5-1 and TRBJ1-2; TCRdb outputs TRBD1, but without DNA this stays unchecked. Sequencing used blood T cells: a sorted CD56 or NKG2C T cell subset, CD4+ or CD8+ T cells, or bulk PBMC T cells (not recorded which). The CDR3 protein sequence reads: CASSLTGKANYGYTF.